The 17 T cell receptor beta chains below were found in one sample sequenced in a study of shared clonotypes between healthy human individuals. Cells designated naive CD8 were CD45RO-negative and were positively selected for CCR7, with terminally differentiated effector memory CD45RA+ cells excluded. This table comes from immunoSEQ multiplex PCR, and its TCRdb copy is limited to in-frame clones, with some not included. The data show approximately 600,000 clones, 85% to 95% seen once. The sample taken for sequencing was naive CD8+ T cells sorted from blood. These receptors originate from a woman in her 30s in good health.

The chain is built from TRBV7-9 and TRBJ2-7, with D hard to call. V lost 5 bases and J 5 bases, leaving 13 bases between the germline ends. The CDR3 has 13 residues. The germline CDR1 and CDR2 sequences are SEHNR and FQNEAQ (reference sequence). The DNA of the CDR3 is TGTGCCAGCAGCGTTACGTCTTCGAACGAGCAGTACTTC. Amino acids: CASSVTSSNEQYF.

This sequence joins TRBV27 and TRBJ2-7, with 12 bases fitting TRBD2. Losses at the gene ends were 8 bases for V and 2 bases for J; bases not matched to a gene: 7. Per germline, CDR1 MNHEY and CDR2 SMNVEV (reference sequence). CDR3 size: 15 residues. The CDR3 DNA follows: TGTGCCAGCGGGGGACTAGCGGGCAACCCCTACGAGCAGTACTTC. This translates into CASGGLAGNPYEQYF.

The CDR3: CASSLRDRSYEQYF. CDR3 nucleotides: TGTGCCAGCAGCTTAAGGGACAGGAGCTACGAGCAGTACTTC. This chain joins TRBV11-3 and TRBJ2-7; 8 positions agree with TRBD1. CDR3 length equals 14 residues. The germline V gene has CDR1 SGHNT and CDR2 YENEEA. V lost 2 bases, J lost 3 bases, and 3 bases stayed unmatched.

The chain joins TRBV19 to TRBJ2-3, with TRBD2 matching over 9 bases. V dropped 5 bases and J dropped 4; count of bases not matched to a gene: 4. CDR3 length equals 14 residues. The V gene's germline CDR1 is LNHDA and CDR2 SQIVND (reference sequence). The CDR3 here is CASSAGGGADTQYF. For the CDR3, the DNA is TGTGCCAGTAGTGCGGGAGGGGGCGCAGATACGCAGTATTTT.

The chain uses TRBV4-1 and TRBJ2-1, with D maybe TRBD1 (5 bases). Trimming took 0 bases from V and 14 from J, leaving 14 bases between them. This CDR3 region has 13 residues. Germline assignment: CDR1 MGHRA and CDR2 YSYEKL. CDR3 bases: TGCGCCAGCAGCCAAGATCCGACAGCCGTCAAGTTCTTC. This gives the protein CASSQDPTAVKFF.

The rearrangement joins TRBV27 to TRBJ2-1; 7 nucleotides line up with TRBD2. The V gene end was trimmed by 7 bases and the J gene end by 4 bases; junction bases not matched to a gene: 4. The CDR3 has 13 residues. Germline CDR1 and CDR2: MNHEY and SMNVEV (reference sequence). CDR3 protein: CASTTGGYNEQFF. As DNA, the CDR3 is TGTGCCAGCACCACGGGAGGTTACAATGAGCAGTTCTTC.

The chain couples TRBV9 to TRBJ1-1, with TRBD1 matching over 7 bases. V lost 3 bases to trimming and J lost 0 bases; unmatched junction nucleotides: 2. Germline V gene lookup returns CDR1 SGDLS and CDR2 YYNGEE. The CDR3 has 14 residues. The CDR3 nucleotides read TGTGCCAGCAGCGGGGGACAGCTGAACACTGAAGCTTTCTTT. Amino acids: CASSGGQLNTEAFF.

V and J are TRBV28 and TRBJ2-5; D is possibly TRBD2 (6 bases). The ends were cut back, 4 bases at V and 1 base at J, with 10 bases in the middle. Germline V gene sequence: CDR1 MDHEN, CDR2 SYDVKM. The CDR3 contains 14 residues. CDR3: CASSSIGGQETQYF. The CDR3 DNA is TGTGCCAGCAGTTCTATCGGGGGCCAAGAGACCCAGTACTTC. Based on the CDR3 plus reference TRBV28 and TRBJ2-5, the full variable domain is DVKVTQSSRYLVKRTGEKVFLECVQDMDHENMFWYRQDPGLGLRLIYFSYDVKMKEKGDIPEGYSVSREKKERFSLILESASTNQTSMYLCASSSIGGQETQYFGPGTRLLVL.

Note on this clone: An end of the junction differs from the germline gene, which may be a read error. The chain carries TRBV7-2 and TRBJ2-7; the D gene is possibly TRBD2 (6 bases). The germline gives CDR1 SGHTA, CDR2 FQGNSA. The CDR3 is made up of 15 amino acids. CDR3: CASTLRGGQDYEQYF. In DNA, the CDR3 is TGTGCCAGCACCTTAAGAGGAGGGCAAGACTACGAGCAGTACTTC.

The gene calls are TRBV19 and TRBJ2-1, with 8 bases fitting TRBD2. This CDR3 has 14 amino acids. Per germline, CDR1 LNHDA and CDR2 SQIVND (reference sequence). V shed 7 bases and J 6 bases; nucleotides not matched to a gene: 8. DNA for the CDR3: TGTGCCAGTAATGACGCGGGAGGTATCAATGAGCAGTTCTTC. It translates to CASNDAGGINEQFF.

This chain uses TRBV6-1 with TRBJ2-2; D is unresolved. CDR1 and CDR2 (germline): MNHNS, SASEGT. Trimming removed 6 bases from V and 6 bases from J, with 14 bases in between. The CDR3 consists of 14 residues. CDR3 in amino acids: CASRIDIRPGELFF. In DNA form, the CDR3 reads TGTGCCAGCAGGATCGACATACGGCCCGGGGAGCTGTTTTTT.

The rearrangement uses TRBV18 and TRBJ2-7; maybe TRBD2 (5 bases). This CDR3 has 19 residues. CDR1 and CDR2 (germline): KGHSH, LQKENI. V lost 1 base and J 4 bases, leaving 26 bases between the germline ends. The CDR3 region is CASSPRIGEEVTVSYEQYF. CDR3 bases: TGTGCCAGCTCACCACGAATCGGGGAAGAAGTGACTGTAAGTTACGAGCAGTACTTC.

V usage is TRBV5-1 and J usage is TRBJ2-5; perhaps D is TRBD1 or TRBD2 (5 bases each). The CDR3 has 17 residues. Trimming stripped 3 bases from V and 5 bases from J, with 23 bases between. The germline CDR1 and CDR2 sequences are SGHRS and YFSETQ. The CDR3 loop reads CASSSRIAGGRTETQYF. CDR3 in DNA: TGCGCCAGCAGCTCCCGGATAGCTGGGGGTCGTACGGAGACCCAGTACTTC.

The chain is built from TRBV7-9 and TRBJ1-6; D uncertain. V was clipped by 5 bases and J by 7 bases, with 12 bases between them. Germline CDR1 SEHNR, CDR2 FQNEAQ (reference sequence). The CDR3 has 14 amino acids. The CDR3 sequence is CASSREPLNSPLHF. Written as DNA, the CDR3 is TGTGCCAGCAGCCGAGAACCACTAAATTCACCCCTCCACTTT.

The rearrangement uses TRBV11-2 and TRBJ2-3; D unresolved. Trimming stripped 2 bases from V and 2 bases from J, with 5 bases between. Germline CDR1 and CDR2: SGHAT and FQNNGV. The CDR3 covers 13 residues. CDR3 bases: TGTGCCAGCAGCTTACTTTCCACAGATACGCAGTATTTT. Translated: CASSLLSTDTQYF.

Details on this clone: At the DNA level, this CDR3 is encoded by other sequences in the same sample as well. DNA of the CDR3: TGCAGTGCTAGAGATGGGTACGAGCAGTACTTC. Its protein product is CSARDGYEQYF. The V call is TRBV20-1, the J call TRBJ2-7, with D uncertain. CDR3 length: 11 residues. Germline V gene lookup returns CDR1 DFQATT and CDR2 SNEGSKA (reference sequence). V lost 0 bases and J lost 4, with 4 bases in between.

The chain has TRBV2 and TRBJ2-2; D ambiguous. This CDR3 has 13 residues. CDR1 is SNHLY and CDR2 is FYNNEI in the germline V gene. V dropped 1 base and J dropped 7 bases, with 7 bases sitting between them. The CDR3 DNA reads as TGTGCCAGCAGTGAAGATTCTGGCGGGGAGCTGTTTTTT. As protein: CASSEDSGGELFF.